The clone carrying this TCR beta chain was found once. Primers for the PCR totalled 60 Vbeta and 13 Jbeta. This table comes from immunoSEQ multiplex PCR, and its TCRdb copy is limited to in-frame clones, with some not included. Here the sample spans around 130,000 clones, approximately 91% being singletons. The CDR3 length is 15 residues. Germline V gives CDR1 SNHLY, CDR2 FYNNEI. V shed 5 bases and J 4 bases; nucleotides not matched to a gene: 8. The data were taken from a study of cytomegalovirus exposure and HLA in healthy donors. The specimen was PBMCs. The chain carries TRBV2 and TRBJ1-3; 7 nucleotides line up with TRBD1. This receptor was obtained from a woman aged 35 to 49 in good health and CMV-seronegative. The CDR3 nucleotides read TGTGCCAGCAGTAGAGGAGTGGACAGGGGAAACACCATATATTTT. It specifies CASSRGVDRGNTIYF. Complete variable domain (other parts from reference TRBV2 and TRBJ1-3): EPEVTQTPSHQVTQMGQEVILRCVPISNHLYFYWYRQILGQKVEFLVSFYNNEISEKSEIFDDQFSVERPDGSNFTLKIRSTKLEDSAMYFCASSRGVDRGNTIYFGEGSWLTVV.